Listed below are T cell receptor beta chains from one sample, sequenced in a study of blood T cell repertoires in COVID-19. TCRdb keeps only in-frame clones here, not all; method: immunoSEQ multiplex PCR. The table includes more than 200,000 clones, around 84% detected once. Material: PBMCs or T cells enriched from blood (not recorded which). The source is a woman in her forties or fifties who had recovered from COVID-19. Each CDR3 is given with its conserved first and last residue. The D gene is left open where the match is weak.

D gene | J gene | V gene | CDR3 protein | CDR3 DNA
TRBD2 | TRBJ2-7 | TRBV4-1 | CASSKGTSGSFEQYF | TGCGCCAGCAGCAAAGGGACTAGCGGGAGTTTTGAGCAGTACTTC
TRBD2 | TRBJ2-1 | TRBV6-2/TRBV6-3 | CASSYSQTSGSYNEQFF | TGTGCCAGCAGTTACTCCCAGACTAGCGGGTCCTACAATGAGCAGTTCTTC
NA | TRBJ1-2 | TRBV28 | CATILQRSRYGYTF | TGTGCCACAATTCTCCAGAGGTCACGCTATGGCTACACCTTC
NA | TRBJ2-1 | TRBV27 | CASSLNYSYNEQFF | TGTGCCAGCAGTTTGAACTACTCCTACAATGAGCAGTTCTTC
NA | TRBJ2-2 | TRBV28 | CASSLMWEDEAGELFF | TGTGCCAGCAGTTTAATGTGGGAGGACGAAGCCGGGGAGCTGTTTTTT
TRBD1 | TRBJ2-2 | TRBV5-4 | CASSWDRPPTGELFF | TGTGCCAGCAGCTGGGACAGGCCTCCCACCGGGGAGCTGTTTTTT
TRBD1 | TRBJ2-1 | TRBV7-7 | CASSLERTGDGEQFF | TGTGCTAGCAGCTTAGAGAGGACAGGGGATGGTGAGCAGTTCTTC
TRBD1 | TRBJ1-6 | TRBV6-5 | CASTRGQSYNSPLHF | TGTGCCAGCACAAGGGGGCAATCCTATAATTCACCCCTCCACTTT
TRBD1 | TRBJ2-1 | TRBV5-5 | CASTKTGSSSYNEQFF | TGTGCCAGCACCAAGACAGGGAGTAGCTCCTACAATGAGCAGTTCTTC
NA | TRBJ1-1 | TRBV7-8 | CASSARSGFNAEAFF | TGTGCCAGCAGCGCTAGATCAGGGTTCAACGCTGAAGCTTTCTTT
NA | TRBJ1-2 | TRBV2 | CASSLKPTDGYTF | TGTGCCAGCAGCCTCAAACCTACGGATGGCTACACCTTC
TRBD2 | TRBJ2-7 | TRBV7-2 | CASSLPSGYEQYF | TGTGCCAGCAGCTTACCTAGCGGCTACGAGCAGTACTTC
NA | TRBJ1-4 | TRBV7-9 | CASRDSPNEKLFF | TGTGCCAGCAGAGACAGTCCTAATGAAAAACTGTTTTTT
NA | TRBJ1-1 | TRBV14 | CASSPLGVGTEAFF | TGTGCCAGCAGCCCCCTCGGGGTGGGGACTGAAGCTTTCTTT
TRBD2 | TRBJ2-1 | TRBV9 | CASSDKVAGAYNEQFF | TGTGCCAGCAGCGATAAAGTAGCGGGAGCATACAATGAGCAGTTCTTC
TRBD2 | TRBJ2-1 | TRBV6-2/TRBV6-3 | CASSQSGVSSYNEQFF | TGTGCCAGCAGCCAGAGCGGGGTTAGCTCCTACAATGAGCAGTTCTTC
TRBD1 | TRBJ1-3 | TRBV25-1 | CASSDDTRGSGNTIYF | TGTGCCAGCAGTGACGATACCAGGGGGAGCGGAAACACCATATATTTT
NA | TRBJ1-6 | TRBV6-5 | CASRQEPYNSPLHF | TGTGCCAGTAGACAGGAACCCTATAATTCACCCCTCCACTTT
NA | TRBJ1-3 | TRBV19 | CASSETGTGNTIYF | TGTGCCAGTAGTGAAACCGGGACAGGAAACACCATATATTTT
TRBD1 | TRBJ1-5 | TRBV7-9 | CASSTGDYNQPQHF | TGTGCCAGCTCCACAGGGGATTACAATCAGCCCCAGCATTTT